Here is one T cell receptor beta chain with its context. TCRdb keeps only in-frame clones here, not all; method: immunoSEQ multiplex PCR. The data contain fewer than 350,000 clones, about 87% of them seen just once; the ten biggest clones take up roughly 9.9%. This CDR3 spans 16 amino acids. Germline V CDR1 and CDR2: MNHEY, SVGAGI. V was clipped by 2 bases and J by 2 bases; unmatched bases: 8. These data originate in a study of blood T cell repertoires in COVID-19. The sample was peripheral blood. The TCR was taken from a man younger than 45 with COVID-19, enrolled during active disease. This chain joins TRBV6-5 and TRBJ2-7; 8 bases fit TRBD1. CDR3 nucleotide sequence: TGTGCCAGCAGTTACGCCATACAGGGGGACCCCTACGAGCAGTACTTC. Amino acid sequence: CASSYAIQGDPYEQYF.